This T cell receptor beta chain was captured in a study of identical twins. Germline-derived CDR1 and CDR2 are LGHDT and YNNKEL (reference sequence). The CDR3 contains 13 residues. Between the trimmed V and J ends, which lost 1 base and 13 bases, there was a span of 13 bases. One entry per CDR3 protein, called by TCRdb with MiXCR from the 5' RACE reads. The sample carries a few hundred thousand distinct CDR3 sequences, approximately 24% recorded once. The same sample was also studied in work on T cells expressing NK-cell markers. That publication notes: It was from sorted CD3+CD56+NKG2C+, CD3+CD56+NKG2C- and CD3+CD56-NKG2C+ T cells that TCR beta repertoires came.

This chain uses TRBV3-1 with TRBJ2-2, with D unclear. This sequence was found in a woman between 18 and 29 years old in good health. Sequenced sample: CD4+ T cells sorted from blood. Here the CDR3 DNA reads TGTGCCAGCAGCCAAGGACACCCTGCGTGGCTGTTTTTT. Its translation: CASSQGHPAWLFF.